These T cell receptor beta chains were read from a single sample in a study of blood T cell repertoires in COVID-19. This table comes from immunoSEQ multiplex PCR, and its TCRdb copy is limited to in-frame clones, with some not included. Of roughly 25,000 clones listed, approximately 94% were seen once; the top ten hold under 4.5%. The sequenced sample consisted of peripheral blood. The receptors stem from a woman between 45 and 60 years old with active COVID-19. Each CDR3 is given with its conserved first and last residue. The D gene is left open where the match is weak. Only part of the rows carry a size: once, few, many, or a class if the clone is expanded.

clone size	J gene	V gene	D gene	CDR3 protein	CDR3 DNA
NA	TRBJ1-1	TRBV2	NA	CASSEARGTNTEAFF	TGTGCCAGCAGTGAAGCGCGGGGAACGAACACTGAAGCTTTCTTT
NA	TRBJ2-5	TRBV3-1/TRBV3-2	NA	CASEVRDKETQYF	TGTGCCAGCGAGGTGCGGGATAAAGAGACCCAGTACTTC
NA	TRBJ1-2	TRBV2	TRBD1	CASSVDRGPGGYTF	TGTGCCAGCAGTGTGGACAGGGGGCCCGGTGGCTACACCTTC
NA	TRBJ1-1	TRBV18	NA	CASSRTTGLLTEAFF	TGTGCCAGCTCACGAACTACAGGGCTACTAACTGAAGCTTTCTTT
NA	TRBJ2-5	TRBV16	NA	CASSLGTVQETQYF	TGTGCCAGCAGTTTGGGGACTGTTCAAGAGACCCAGTACTTC
NA	TRBJ1-6	TRBV19	NA	CASSIVFGNSPLHF	TGTGCCAGTAGTATTGTGTTCGGGAATTCACCCCTCCACTTT
NA	TRBJ2-7	TRBV5-1	TRBD2	CASSLDPSGSSQEQYF	TGCGCCAGCAGCTTGGATCCTAGCGGGAGTTCACAGGAGCAGTACTTC
NA	TRBJ2-3	TRBV2	TRBD1	CASSRDSQSTDTQYF	TGTGCCAGCAGTCGGGACAGTCAGAGCACAGATACGCAGTATTTT
NA	TRBJ2-3	TRBV4-1	NA	CASSQFTSTDTQYF	TGCGCCAGCAGCCAATTCACTAGCACAGATACGCAGTATTTT
NA	TRBJ2-3	TRBV7-8	TRBD2	CASSLNGGARTDTQYF	TGTGCCAGCAGCCTCAACGGGGGGGCTCGGACAGATACGCAGTATTTT
NA	TRBJ2-5	TRBV7-2	NA	CASSLGLAQYF	TGTGCCAGCAGCTTGGGACTGGCCCAGTACTTC
NA	TRBJ2-7	TRBV28	TRBD1	CASSAGTGAYEQYF	TGTGCCAGCAGTGCCGGGACAGGGGCCTACGAGCAGTACTTC
NA	TRBJ1-5	TRBV18	NA	CASSLGEDQPQHF	TGTGCCAGCTCACTCGGGGAGGACCAGCCCCAGCATTTT
NA	TRBJ1-1	TRBV7-9	NA	CASSPTGGTEAFF	TGTGCCAGCAGCCCCACGGGGGGGACTGAAGCTTTCTTT
NA	TRBJ1-1	TRBV10-3	TRBD1	CAIRQGQLNTEAFF	TGTGCCATCAGACAGGGACAGTTGAACACTGAAGCTTTCTTT
NA	TRBJ2-2	TRBV24-1	NA	CATSPSEYTGELFF	TGTGCCACCAGTCCTTCGGAGTACACCGGGGAGCTGTTTTTT
NA	TRBJ2-3	TRBV5-1	NA	CASSGGTTDTQYF	TGCGCCAGCAGCGGAGGGACCACAGATACGCAGTATTTT
NA	TRBJ1-4	TRBV5-5	NA	CASSVLPGEKLFF	TGTGCCAGCAGCGTTTTGCCAGGAGAAAAACTGTTTTTT
once	TRBJ1-1	TRBV5-4	TRBD1	CASKPGQGIGTEAFF	TGTGCCAGCAAACCGGGACAGGGTATCGGCACTGAAGCTTTCTTT
NA	TRBJ1-2	TRBV9	NA	CASSVAGNYGYTF	TGTGCCAGCAGCGTAGCAGGGAACTATGGCTACACCTTC
NA	TRBJ2-6	TRBV7-3	TRBD1	CASSPDGQGFLGRANVLTF	TGTGCCAGCAGCCCAGATGGACAGGGGTTCCTTGGGCGGGCCAACGTCCTGACTTTC